This is a list of T cell receptor beta chains from one sample in a study of T cell responses to AZD1222 COVID-19 vaccine. Sequencing used immunoSEQ multiplex PCR; TCRdb keeps in-frame clones, though not all of them. The table has about 56,000 clones, around nine tenths seen once; the top ten hold roughly 15%. Sequencing used peripheral blood, obtained on day 0 of AZD1222 vaccination. All receptors derive from an adult in good health. Both conserved end residues are part of each CDR3. D genes are given only for firm matches. Clone size is not always given. Where it is, it says once, few, many or a class for expanded clones.

TRBV11-3	TRBJ1-3	-	-	CASSTGRTSGNTIYF	TGTGCCAGCAGCACGGGACGGACCTCTGGAAACACCATATATTTT
TRBV5-6	TRBJ1-4	-	-	CASSPGTTTNEKLFF	TGTGCCAGCAGCCCAGGTACAACAACTAATGAAAAACTGTTTTTT
TRBV18	TRBJ2-7	-	-	CASSPSSYEQYF	TGTGCCAGCTCCCCTAGCTCCTACGAGCAGTACTTC
TRBV9	TRBJ2-3	once	TRBD2	CASSVVSSGSADTQYF	TGTGCCAGCAGCGTAGTGTCTAGCGGGAGTGCAGATACGCAGTATTTT
TRBV7-9	TRBJ1-5	-	TRBD1	CASSPGQGQNPQHF	TGTGCCAGCAGCCCGGGACAGGGTCAAAATCCCCAGCATTTT
TRBV2	TRBJ1-2	-	-	CASSSGPRGGYTF	TGTGCCAGCAGTTCCGGGCCCCGGGGAGGCTACACCTTC
TRBV21-1	TRBJ2-7	-	-	CASSPGTDTYEQYF	TGTGCCAGCAGCCCAGGGACCGATACCTACGAGCAGTACTTC
TRBV18	TRBJ1-3	once	TRBD1	CASSPTGASSGNTIYF	TGTGCCAGCTCACCGACAGGGGCCAGCTCCGGTAACACCATATATTTT
TRBV10-2	TRBJ1-2	-	TRBD1	CASSEHRGKYGYTF	TGCGCCAGCAGTGAGCACAGGGGGAAATATGGCTACACCTTC
TRBV7-8	TRBJ1-2	-	-	CASSPRTAYGYTF	TGTGCCAGCAGCCCGCGGACGGCCTATGGCTACACCTTC
TRBV29-1	TRBJ2-7	-	TRBD2	CSVRLAGGSDEQYF	TGCAGCGTTCGACTAGCGGGAGGTAGCGACGAGCAGTACTTC
TRBV30	TRBJ1-3	-	-	CAWRGRNTIYF	TGTGCCTGGAGGGGGCGAAACACCATATATTTT
TRBV30	TRBJ2-2	-	-	CAWRGRTTWYTGELFF	TGTGCCTGGAGAGGTCGGACTACGTGGTACACCGGGGAGCTGTTTTTT
TRBV7-3	TRBJ2-6	-	TRBD1	CASSMDRARSGANVLTF	TGTGCCAGCAGCATGGACAGGGCCCGCTCTGGGGCCAACGTCCTGACTTTC
TRBV7-9	TRBJ1-2	few	-	CASRLTYGYTF	TGTGCCAGCAGACTTACCTATGGCTACACCTTC
TRBV9	TRBJ2-7	-	-	CASSVGSGTTYEQYF	TGTGCCAGCAGCGTAGGTAGCGGAACAACCTACGAGCAGTACTTC
TRBV7-9	TRBJ1-2	-	-	CASSMLQGFAYGYTF	TGTGCCAGCAGCATGTTACAGGGATTCGCCTATGGCTACACCTTC
TRBV4-2	TRBJ1-5	-	-	CASSQDRGNQPQHF	TGTGCCAGCAGCCAAGACAGGGGCAATCAGCCCCAGCATTTT
TRBV30	TRBJ2-5	-	TRBD2	CAWSLAGWETQYF	TGTGCCTGGAGTCTAGCGGGATGGGAGACCCAGTACTTC
TRBV30	TRBJ1-6	-	-	CAWSADPGRNSPLHF	TGTGCCTGGAGTGCAGATCCGGGGCGAAATTCACCCCTCCACTTT
TRBV6-5	TRBJ1-2	-	-	CASSYTGPYGYTF	TGTGCCAGCAGTTATACAGGGCCCTATGGCTACACCTTC
TRBV3-1/TRBV3-2	TRBJ2-1	few	TRBD2	CASSQASGMYNEQFF	TGTGCCAGCAGCCAAGCTAGCGGGATGTACAATGAGCAGTTCTTC
TRBV5-1	TRBJ2-7	-	TRBD1	CASSGGQVSYEQYF	TGCGCCAGCAGCGGGGGACAGGTCTCCTACGAGCAGTACTTC
TRBV2	TRBJ1-1	-	-	CASSEDARLNTEAFF	TGTGCCAGCAGTGAAGATGCCAGATTGAACACTGAAGCTTTCTTT
TRBV19	TRBJ2-7	-	TRBD1	CASSIAGTGSYEQYF	TGTGCCAGTAGTATAGCGGGGACAGGGTCCTACGAGCAGTACTTC
TRBV11-2	TRBJ2-1	few	-	CASSSQRTSLYNEQFF	TGTGCCAGCAGTTCCCAGCGGACGAGCCTTTACAATGAGCAGTTCTTC
TRBV7-9	TRBJ1-2	-	-	CASSLTGGPTYGYTF	TGTGCCAGCAGCTTAACGGGAGGGCCGACCTATGGCTACACCTTC
TRBV20-1	TRBJ1-1	once	-	CSASETDEAFF	TGCAGTGCTAGTGAGACAGATGAAGCTTTCTTT
TRBV4-3	TRBJ2-7	-	TRBD2	CASSQALTSGFYEQYF	TGCGCCAGCAGCCAAGCTTTGACTAGCGGATTTTACGAGCAGTACTTC
TRBV4-1	TRBJ1-2	-	-	CASSQAPQGLDYGYTF	TGCGCCAGCAGCCAAGCCCCGCAAGGGTTGGACTATGGCTACACCTTC
TRBV6-5	TRBJ1-2	-	TRBD1	CASTLQGDGYGYTF	TGTGCCAGCACGTTACAGGGGGATGGCTATGGCTACACCTTC
TRBV4-3	TRBJ2-7	-	-	CASSQGRNNEQYF	TGCGCCAGCAGCCAGGGTAGAAATAATGAGCAGTACTTC
TRBV6-5	TRBJ2-7	-	TRBD2	CASSYMGGSSYEQYF	TGTGCCAGCAGTTACATGGGCGGGAGTAGCTACGAGCAGTACTTC
TRBV6-5	TRBJ1-4	-	-	CASSYIRNEKLFF	TGTGCCAGCAGTTACATTAGGAATGAAAAACTGTTTTTT
TRBV2	TRBJ1-2	-	-	CASSTGFHRGGYTF	TGTGCCAGCAGCACCGGGTTCCACCGGGGTGGCTACACCTTC
TRBV25-1	TRBJ2-7	few	TRBD2	CASSESGGASGTYEQYF	TGTGCCAGCAGTGAATCCGGCGGGGCTAGCGGGACCTACGAGCAGTACTTC
TRBV6-4	TRBJ2-1	-	TRBD2	CASSYLAGVNEQFF	TGTGCCAGCAGCTACCTAGCGGGAGTCAACGAGCAGTTCTTC
TRBV9	TRBJ2-1	-	TRBD1	CASSAGTGTYNEQFF	TGTGCCAGCAGCGCCGGGACAGGGACCTACAATGAGCAGTTCTTC
TRBV5-6	TRBJ2-1	-	-	CASSLASWNEQFF	TGTGCCAGCAGCTTGGCATCGTGGAATGAGCAGTTCTTC
TRBV5-1	TRBJ2-1	-	-	CASSLFRGGEYEQFF	TGCGCCAGCAGCTTGTTTCGGGGCGGTGAGTATGAGCAGTTCTTC
TRBV5-6	TRBJ1-5	-	TRBD1	CASSLAGGGRPQHF	TGTGCCAGCAGCTTGGCAGGGGGTGGCAGGCCCCAGCATTTT
TRBV7-9	TRBJ1-1	once	-	CASSKGASGDTEAFF	TGTGCCAGCAGCAAAGGGGCCTCCGGGGACACTGAAGCTTTCTTT
TRBV29-1	TRBJ2-1	-	TRBD1	CSSGDRGVNEQFF	TGCAGCTCAGGGGACAGGGGGGTGAATGAGCAGTTCTTC
TRBV4-3	TRBJ1-2	-	-	CASSQGGRGIYGYTF	TGCGCCAGCAGCCAAGGTGGGCGGGGGATCTATGGCTACACCTTC
TRBV7-2	TRBJ2-1	-	TRBD2	CASSSGVAGVQFF	TGTGCCAGCAGCAGCGGGGTAGCGGGAGTGCAGTTCTTC
TRBV5-1	TRBJ2-3	-	TRBD2	CASSLDGQRAGAGNTQYF	TGCGCCAGCAGCTTGGATGGGCAACGGGCGGGAGCTGGAAATACGCAGTATTTT
TRBV30	TRBJ1-2	-	TRBD1	CAWSRDRGFGGYTF	TGTGCCTGGAGTCGGGACAGGGGTTTTGGAGGCTACACCTTC
TRBV29-1	TRBJ1-5	-	TRBD1	CSFRQGRDQPQHF	TGCAGCTTTCGACAGGGGCGGGATCAGCCCCAGCATTTT
TRBV6-4	TRBJ1-6	-	TRBD1	CASSRTGGNSPLHF	TGTGCCAGCAGCCGGACAGGGGGAAATTCACCCCTCCACTTT
TRBV6-4	TRBJ1-1	-	TRBD1	CASSSTGANTEAFF	TGTGCCAGCAGTTCGACAGGGGCAAACACTGAAGCTTTCTTT
TRBV4-1	TRBJ1-4	-	TRBD1	CASSSGTGGFLGEKLFF	TGCGCCAGCAGCTCCGGGACAGGGGGCTTTCTCGGGGAAAAACTGTTTTTT
TRBV9	TRBJ2-1	-	-	CASSVLDYRGEQFF	TGTGCCAGCAGCGTATTAGACTATCGGGGTGAGCAGTTCTTC